This T cell receptor beta chain is drawn from a study of T-cell memory formation after mild COVID-19. TCRdb passed the 5' RACE reads through MiXCR, listing each CDR3 protein once. The sample lists 300,000 to 350,000 distinct CDR3 sequences, 14% occurring once. This CDR3 has 14 residues. Germline V gene data show CDR1 as MNHEY and CDR2 as SVGEGT. The V end lost 7 bases, the J end lost 4 bases, and 14 bases lay between the germline ends. The chain combines TRBV6-2 or TRBV6-3 with TRBJ2-4; possibly TRBD2 for D (5 bases). The clonotype originates from a man aged 18 to 29 who had mild COVID-19 (a few samples of this study predate the infection). Cell type and time point are not known. Specimen: PBMCs or a T cell subset sorted from them (not recorded which). The CDR3 DNA reads TGTGCCAGCAAAAGCGGACCCGTAAAAAACATTCAGTACTTC. Encoded protein: CASKSGPVKNIQYF.